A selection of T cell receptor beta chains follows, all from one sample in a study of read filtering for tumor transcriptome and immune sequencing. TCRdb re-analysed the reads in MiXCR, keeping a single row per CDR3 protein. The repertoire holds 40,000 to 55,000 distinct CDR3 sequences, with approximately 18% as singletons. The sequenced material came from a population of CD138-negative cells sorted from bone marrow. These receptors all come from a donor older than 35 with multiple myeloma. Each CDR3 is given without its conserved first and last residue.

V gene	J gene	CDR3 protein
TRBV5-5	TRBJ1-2	ASSFADQNYGYT
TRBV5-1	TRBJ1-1	ASSLEWTGGGITEAF
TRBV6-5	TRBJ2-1	ASSFNGRAREQF
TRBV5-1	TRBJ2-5	ASSLALETQY
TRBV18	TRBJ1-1	ASSPRTGDTEAF
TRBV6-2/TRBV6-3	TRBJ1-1	ASSYLSAGTEAF
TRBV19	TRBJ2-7	ASSTVAGAYEQY
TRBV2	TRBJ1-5	ASRLDSDRGGQPQH
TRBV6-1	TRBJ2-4	ASSPPGTSGRAGVNIQY
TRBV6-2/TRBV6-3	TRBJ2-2	ASRTAGLPDTGELF
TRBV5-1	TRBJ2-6	ASSPRDGANVLT
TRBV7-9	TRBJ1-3	AWDRENGNTIY
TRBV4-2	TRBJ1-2	ASSHGTGSDYGYT
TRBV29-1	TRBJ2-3	SVTGIRRTDTQY
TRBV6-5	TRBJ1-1	ASSTFDKGAF
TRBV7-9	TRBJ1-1	ASSSSQGRQNEAF
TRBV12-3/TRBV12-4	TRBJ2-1	ASSFGGSRNEQF
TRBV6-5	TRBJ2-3	ASSREVPWDTQY
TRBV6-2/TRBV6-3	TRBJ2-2	ASSSGTGAGELF
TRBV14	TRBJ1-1	ASSQGGEAF
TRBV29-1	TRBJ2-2	SGGENTGGLF
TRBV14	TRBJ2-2	ASSQAVPPLAGELF
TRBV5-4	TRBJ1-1	ASSLLTGTHEAF
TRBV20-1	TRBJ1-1	SASLSRAEAF
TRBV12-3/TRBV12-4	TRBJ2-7	ASSLGGGPKLHEQY
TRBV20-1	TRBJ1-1	SVRRMTEAF
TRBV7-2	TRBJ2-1	ASSLLTGSYNEQF
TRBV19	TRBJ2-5	ASSSRGTTPSLETQY